This T cell receptor beta chain was retrieved from a study of blood T cell repertoires in COVID-19. Study-level background: The United States, Italy and Spain were the sources of the acute and convalescent COVID-19 samples. The cDNA or gDNA used as material had been derived from T cells, B-cell-depleted T cells, or PBMCs.

Trimming took 5 bases from V and 2 from J; bases not matched to a gene: 6. This CDR3 has 14 residues. Germline-derived CDR1 and CDR2 are SGHNT and YYREEE (reference sequence). Methods used by the authors: For nucleated cells, counts were estimated from reference gene primer amplification. Clones were read by immunoSEQ multiplex PCR, and TCRdb kept only the in-frame ones, dropping some. The V and J calls and clone size come from that table; D and trimming were worked out from the DNA. There are approximately 350,000 clones in the sample; roughly nine tenths occur only once, and 1.2% lies in the top ten.

The chain links TRBV5-4 to TRBJ1-2; 7 bases line up with TRBD1. This clonotype originated in a man aged 35 to 55 with acute or convalescent COVID-19. Sequencing used peripheral blood. The CDR3 reads CASSPPTGNYGYTF. In DNA, the CDR3 is TGTGCCAGCAGTCCCCCGACAGGGAACTATGGCTACACCTTC.